This TCR beta chain was captured in a study of T-cell memory formation after mild COVID-19. This clonotype was seen a few times. Its cognate antigen is unknown. The study's findings and limits: Mostly located in CM and EM were contracting CD4+ clones, with contracting CD8+ clones located in EMRA.

TCRdb re-analysed the 5' RACE reads in MiXCR, keeping a single row per CDR3 protein. The sample consists of some 310,000 distinct CDR3 sequences, 20% to 25% of them appearing once. CDR3 length: 14 amino acids. In germline, CDR1 is SGHRS, CDR2 YFSETQ. V was pared by 4 bases and J by 6 bases, with 13 bases between. Sequenced material: PBMCs or a T cell subset sorted from them (not recorded which). This TCR was sampled from a man between 18 and 29 years old who had mild COVID-19 (a few samples of this study predate the infection). Cell type and time point are not known. J is TRBJ2-2 and V is TRBV5-1; TRBD1 is a possible D gene (6 bases). The CDR3 spells CASSPLGGSGELFF. In DNA, the CDR3 is TGCGCCAGCAGCCCCCTAGGGGGTTCCGGGGAGCTGTTTTTT.